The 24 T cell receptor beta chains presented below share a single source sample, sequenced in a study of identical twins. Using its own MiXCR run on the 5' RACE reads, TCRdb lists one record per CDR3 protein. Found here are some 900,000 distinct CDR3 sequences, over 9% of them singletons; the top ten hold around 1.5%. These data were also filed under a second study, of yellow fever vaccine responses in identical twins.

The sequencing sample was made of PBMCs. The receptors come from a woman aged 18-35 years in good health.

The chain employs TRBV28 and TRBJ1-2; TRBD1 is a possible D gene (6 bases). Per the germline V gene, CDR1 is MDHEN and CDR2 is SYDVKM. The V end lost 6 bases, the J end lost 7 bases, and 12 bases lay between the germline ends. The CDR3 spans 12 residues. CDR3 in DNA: TGTGCCAGCAGGCCGGGGGCAGGTGGCTACACCTTC. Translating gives CASRPGAGGYTF.

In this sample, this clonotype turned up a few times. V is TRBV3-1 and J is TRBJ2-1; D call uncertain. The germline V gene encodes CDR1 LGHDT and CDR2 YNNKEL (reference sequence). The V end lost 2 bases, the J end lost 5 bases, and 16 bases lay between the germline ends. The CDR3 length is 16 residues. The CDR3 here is CASSQKLVGAHNEQFF. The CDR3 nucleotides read TGTGCCAGCAGCCAAAAGCTAGTTGGAGCTCACAATGAGCAGTTCTTC.

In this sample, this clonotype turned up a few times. The CDR3 sequence: CASRRSSSGGRDTQYF. The DNA for the CDR3 is TGTGCCAGTAGGAGATCATCTAGCGGGGGGCGGGATACGCAGTATTTT. This chain uses TRBV19 with TRBJ2-3; 11 positions match TRBD2. J gave up 6 bases and V 6 bases, and 11 bases lay outside the gene matches. The CDR3 has 16 amino acids. Per the germline V gene, CDR1 is LNHDA and CDR2 is SQIVND (reference sequence).

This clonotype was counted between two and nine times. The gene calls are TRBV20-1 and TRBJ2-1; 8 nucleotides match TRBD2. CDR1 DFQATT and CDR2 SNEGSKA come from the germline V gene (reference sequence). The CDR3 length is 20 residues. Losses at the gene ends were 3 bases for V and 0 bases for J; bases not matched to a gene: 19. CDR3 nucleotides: TGCAGTGCTAGGAGGGAGACGGGAGGGCCAAACCCGAGCTCCTACAATGAGCAGTTCTTC. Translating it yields CSARRETGGPNPSSYNEQFF.

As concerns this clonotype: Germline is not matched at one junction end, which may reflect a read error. CDR3 region: CSARGQVLGETQYF. CDR3 sequence (DNA): TGCAGTGCCAGAGGGCAGGTCTTGGGGGAGACCCAGTACTTC. The chain links TRBV20-1 to TRBJ2-5; possible D gene TRBD2, 5 bases. The CDR3 sequence is 14 residues long. Germline V gene data show CDR1 as DFQATT and CDR2 as SNEGSKA (reference sequence).

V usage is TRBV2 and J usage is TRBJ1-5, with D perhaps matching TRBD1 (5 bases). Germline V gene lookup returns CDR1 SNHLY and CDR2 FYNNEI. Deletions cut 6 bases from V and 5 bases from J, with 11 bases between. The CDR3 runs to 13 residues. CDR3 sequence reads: CASRGDGYQPQHF. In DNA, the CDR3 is TGTGCCAGCAGGGGGGACGGTTATCAGCCCCAGCATTTT. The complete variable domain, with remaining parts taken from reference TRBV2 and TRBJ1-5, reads EPEVTQTPSHQVTQMGQEVILRCVPISNHLYFYWYRQILGQKVEFLVSFYNNEISEKSEIFDDQFSVERPDGSNFTLKIRSTKLEDSAMYFCASRGDGYQPQHFGDGTRLSIL.

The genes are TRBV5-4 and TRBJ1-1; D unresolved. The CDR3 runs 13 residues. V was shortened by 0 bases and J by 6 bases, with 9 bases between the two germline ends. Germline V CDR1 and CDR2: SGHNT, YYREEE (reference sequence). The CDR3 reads CASSLAGKSEAFF. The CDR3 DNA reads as TGTGCCAGCAGCTTGGCCGGGAAGTCTGAAGCTTTCTTT.

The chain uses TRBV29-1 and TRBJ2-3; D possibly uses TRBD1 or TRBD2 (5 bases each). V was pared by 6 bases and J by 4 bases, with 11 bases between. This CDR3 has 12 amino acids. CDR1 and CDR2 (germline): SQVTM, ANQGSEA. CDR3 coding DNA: TGCAGCGTCCTCCAGGGAGCAGATACGCAGTATTTT. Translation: CSVLQGADTQYF.

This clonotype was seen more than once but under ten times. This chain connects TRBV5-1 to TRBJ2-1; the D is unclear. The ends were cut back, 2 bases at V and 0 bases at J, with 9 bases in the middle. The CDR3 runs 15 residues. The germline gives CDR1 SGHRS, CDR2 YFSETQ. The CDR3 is CASSFDRSSYNEQFF. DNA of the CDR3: TGCGCCAGCAGCTTTGACCGGAGCTCCTACAATGAGCAGTTCTTC.

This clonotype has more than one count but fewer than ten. CDR3 region: CASSADRVHTEAFF. Written as DNA, the CDR3 is TGTGCCAGTAGTGCGGACAGGGTCCACACTGAAGCTTTCTTT. The J gene is TRBJ1-1, the V gene TRBV19; 8 positions match TRBD1. CDR1 and CDR2 from the germline V gene are LNHDA and SQIVND (reference sequence). J gave up 3 bases and V 5 bases, and 5 bases lay outside the gene matches. The CDR3 spans 14 residues.

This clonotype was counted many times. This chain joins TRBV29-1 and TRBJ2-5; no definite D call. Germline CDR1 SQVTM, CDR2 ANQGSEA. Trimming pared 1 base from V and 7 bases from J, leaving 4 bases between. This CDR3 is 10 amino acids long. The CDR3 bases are TGCAGCGTTGAAGGGGGGACCCAGTACTTC. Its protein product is CSVEGGTQYF. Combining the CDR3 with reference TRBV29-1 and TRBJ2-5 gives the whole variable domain SAVISQKPSRDICQRGTSLTIQCQVDSQVTMMFWYRQQPGQSLTLIATANQGSEATYESGFVIDKFPISRPNLTFSTLTVSNMSPEDSSIYLCSVEGGTQYFGPGTRLLVL.

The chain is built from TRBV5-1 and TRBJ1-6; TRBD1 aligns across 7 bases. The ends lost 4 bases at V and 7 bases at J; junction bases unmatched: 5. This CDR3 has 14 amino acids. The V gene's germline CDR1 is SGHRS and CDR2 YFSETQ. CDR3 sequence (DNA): TGCGCCAGCAGCGACGACAGGGCCAATTCACCCCTCCACTTT. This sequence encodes CASSDDRANSPLHF.

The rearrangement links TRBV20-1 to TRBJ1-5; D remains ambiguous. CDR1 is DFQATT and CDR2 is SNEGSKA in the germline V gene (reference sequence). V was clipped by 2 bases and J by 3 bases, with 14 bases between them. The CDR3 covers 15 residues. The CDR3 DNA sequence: TGCAGTGCTAGACCCTACGGAGGTTACAATCAGCCCCAGCATTTT. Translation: CSARPYGGYNQPQHF.

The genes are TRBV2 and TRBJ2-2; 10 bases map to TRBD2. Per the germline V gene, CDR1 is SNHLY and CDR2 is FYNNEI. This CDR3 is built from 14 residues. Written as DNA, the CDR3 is TGTGCACAACGGACTAGCGGGAACACCGGGGAGCTGTTTTTT. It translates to CAQRTSGNTGELFF. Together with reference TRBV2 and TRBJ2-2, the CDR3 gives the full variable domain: EPEVTQTPSHQVTQMGQEVILRCVPISNHLYFYWYRQILGQKVEFLVSFYNNEISEKSEIFDDQFSVERPDGSNFTLKIRSTKLEDSAMYFCAQRTSGNTGELFFGEGSRLTVL.

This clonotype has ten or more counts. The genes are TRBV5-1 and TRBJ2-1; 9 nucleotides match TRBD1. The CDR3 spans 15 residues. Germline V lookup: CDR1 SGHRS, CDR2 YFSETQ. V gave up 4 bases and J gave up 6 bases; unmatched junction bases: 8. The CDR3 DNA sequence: TGCGCCAGCAGCCTTGGGACAGGGAAGGTCAATGAGCAGTTCTTC. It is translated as CASSLGTGKVNEQFF.

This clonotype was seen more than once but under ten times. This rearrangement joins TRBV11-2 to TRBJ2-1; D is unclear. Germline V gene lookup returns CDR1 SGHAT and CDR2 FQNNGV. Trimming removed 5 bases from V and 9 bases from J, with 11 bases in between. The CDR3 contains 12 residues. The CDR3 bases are TGTGCCAGCAGCCACGAATCTAGTGAGCAGTTCTTC. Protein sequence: CASSHESSEQFF.

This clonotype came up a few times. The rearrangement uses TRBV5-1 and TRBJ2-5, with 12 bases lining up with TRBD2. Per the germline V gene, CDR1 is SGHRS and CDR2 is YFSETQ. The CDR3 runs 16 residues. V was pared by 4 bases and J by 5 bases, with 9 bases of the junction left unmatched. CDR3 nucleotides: TGCGCCAGCAGCCACCCTAGCGGGGGGGCCGATGAGACCCAGTACTTC. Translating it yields CASSHPSGGADETQYF.

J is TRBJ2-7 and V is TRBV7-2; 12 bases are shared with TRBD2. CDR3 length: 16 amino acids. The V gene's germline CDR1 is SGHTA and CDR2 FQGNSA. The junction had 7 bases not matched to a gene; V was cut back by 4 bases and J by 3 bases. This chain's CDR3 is CASSSPGTSGFYEQYF. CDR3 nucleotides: TGTGCCAGCAGCTCCCCCGGGACTAGCGGGTTCTACGAGCAGTACTTC.

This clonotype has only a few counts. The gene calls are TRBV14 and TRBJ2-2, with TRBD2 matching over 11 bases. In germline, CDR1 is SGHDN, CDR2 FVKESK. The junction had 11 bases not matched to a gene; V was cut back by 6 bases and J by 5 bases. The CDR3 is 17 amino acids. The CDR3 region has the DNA TGTGCCAGCAGTAAACTAGCGGGAGAGTTGGGAACCGGGGAGCTGTTTTTT. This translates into CASSKLAGELGTGELFF. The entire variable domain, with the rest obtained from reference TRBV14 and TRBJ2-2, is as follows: EAGVTQFPSHSVIEKGQTVTLRCDPISGHDNLYWYRRVMGKEIKFLLHFVKESKQDESGMPNNRFLAERTGGTYSTLKVQPAELEDSGVYFCASSKLAGELGTGELFFGEGSRLTVL.

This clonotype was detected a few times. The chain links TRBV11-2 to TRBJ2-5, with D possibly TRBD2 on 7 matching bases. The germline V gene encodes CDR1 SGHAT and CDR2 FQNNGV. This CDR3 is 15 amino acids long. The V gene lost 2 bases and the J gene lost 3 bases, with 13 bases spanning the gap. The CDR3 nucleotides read TGTGCCAGCAGCTTAAGGGGGGGTAGCGAAGAGACCCAGTACTTC. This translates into CASSLRGGSEETQYF.

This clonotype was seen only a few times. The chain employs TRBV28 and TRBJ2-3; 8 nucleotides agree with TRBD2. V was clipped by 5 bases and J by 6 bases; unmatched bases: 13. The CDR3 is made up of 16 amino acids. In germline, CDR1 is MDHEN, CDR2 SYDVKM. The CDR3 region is CASSPRGGGPSDTQYF. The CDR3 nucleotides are TGTGCCAGCAGTCCCCGGGGGGGAGGGCCCTCTGATACGCAGTATTTT.

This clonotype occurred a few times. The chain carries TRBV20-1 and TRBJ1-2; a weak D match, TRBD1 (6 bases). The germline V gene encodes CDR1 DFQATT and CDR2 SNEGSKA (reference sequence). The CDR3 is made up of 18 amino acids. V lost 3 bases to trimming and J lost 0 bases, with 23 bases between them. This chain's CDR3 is CSASMGAGAKRANYGYTF. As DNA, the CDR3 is TGCAGTGCTAGTATGGGGGCGGGGGCCAAAAGAGCTAACTATGGCTACACCTTC.

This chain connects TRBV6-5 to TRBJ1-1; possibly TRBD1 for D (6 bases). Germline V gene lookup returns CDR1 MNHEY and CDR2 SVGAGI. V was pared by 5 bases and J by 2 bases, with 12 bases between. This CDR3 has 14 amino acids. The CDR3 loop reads CASSKQGINTEAFF. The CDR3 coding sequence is TGTGCCAGCAGTAAACAGGGAATCAACACTGAAGCTTTCTTT.

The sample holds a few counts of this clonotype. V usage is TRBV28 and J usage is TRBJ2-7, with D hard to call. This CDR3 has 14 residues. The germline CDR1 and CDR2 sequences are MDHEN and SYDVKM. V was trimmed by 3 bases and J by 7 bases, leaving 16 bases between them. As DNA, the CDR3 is TGTGCCAGCAGTTTGGCTCCAGCGACTGGGGAGCAGTACTTC. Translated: CASSLAPATGEQYF.